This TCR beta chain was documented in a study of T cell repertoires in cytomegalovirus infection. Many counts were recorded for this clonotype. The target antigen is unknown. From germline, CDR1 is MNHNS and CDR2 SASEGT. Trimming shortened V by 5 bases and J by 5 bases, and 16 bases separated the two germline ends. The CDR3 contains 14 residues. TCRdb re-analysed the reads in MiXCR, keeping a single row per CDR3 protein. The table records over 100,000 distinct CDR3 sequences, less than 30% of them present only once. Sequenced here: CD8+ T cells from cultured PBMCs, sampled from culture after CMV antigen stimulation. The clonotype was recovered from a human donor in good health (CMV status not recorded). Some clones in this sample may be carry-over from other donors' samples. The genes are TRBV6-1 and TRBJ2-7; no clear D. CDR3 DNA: TGTGCCAGCAGTCAGGACGGCCTCTTCCACGAGCAGTACTTC. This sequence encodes CASSQDGLFHEQYF.